The sequence of this T cell receptor beta chain was determined in a study of T cells in Graves' hyperthyroidism and ophthalmopathy. The CDR3 length is 15 residues. Germline CDR1 is SGHRS and CDR2 is YFSETQ. Details on this clonotype: Its antigen is not known. One end of the junction varies from germline; a read error may be responsible.

Study-level results: The majority of expanded thyroid clonotypes above 0.001 also appeared in blood.

RNA transcripts served as the template for amplifying TCR beta CDR3 regions. A set of HTBI primers served as the primers for a first-round RT-PCR of the TCR CDR3. TCRdb re-analysed the multiplex PCR reads in MiXCR, keeping a single row per CDR3 protein. The sample holds 700,000 to 850,000 distinct CDR3 sequences, 30% to 40% seen once. The gene calls are TRBV5-1 and TRBJ2-7, with D tentatively TRBD2 (5 bases). The sequence derives from a woman aged 40 to 50 with Graves' hyperthyroidism. The specimen sequenced was blood. The DNA for the CDR3 is TGTGCCAGCACTCCGGGGAGCGTAACCTCCTACGAGCAGTACTTC. It is translated as CASTPGSVTSYEQYF.